This paragraph reports one T cell receptor beta chain. Its antigen remains unidentified. The record originates from a study of T cell responses to AZD1222 COVID-19 vaccine. General study findings and limits: The breadth and depth of Spike-specific TCRs increased once two AZD1222 doses had been given.

With 3 bases removed from V and 7 bases from J, the gap between germline ends came to 21 bases. The CDR3 covers 16 residues. The germline V gene has CDR1 KGHSH and CDR2 LQKENI. The table came from immunoSEQ multiplex PCR; TCRdb's copy has only in-frame clones and leaves some out. Among about 200,000 clones listed, roughly 92% were seen once. This chain connects TRBV18 to TRBJ2-5; a weak D match, TRBD1 (5 bases). This material consisted of peripheral blood, taken 28 days after the second dose of the MenACWY control vaccine. The clonotype originates from an adult who received the MenACWY meningococcal vaccine as a control. The CDR3 spells CASSPIQTVQKGTQYF. Here the CDR3 DNA reads TGTGCCAGCTCACCGATACAGACAGTCCAGAAAGGGACCCAGTACTTC.